The 2 T cell receptor beta chains presented below share a single source sample, sequenced in a study of shared clonotypes between healthy human individuals. TCRdb's table, derived via immunoSEQ multiplex PCR, lists solely in-frame clones and lacks some. The sample lists millions of clones, just over 90% occurring once. The sequencing sample was made of naive CD4+ T cells sorted from blood. Sample subset: CD45RA+ positively selected. The source is a man younger than 35 in good health.

This chain uses TRBV30 with TRBJ2-2; D call uncertain. Germline V lookup: CDR1 GTSNPN, CDR2 SVGIG (reference sequence). V lost 0 bases, J lost 6 bases, and 8 bases lay in between. This CDR3 is 13 amino acids long. In nucleotides, the CDR3 is TGTGCCTGGAGTGTACGAGCATCCGGGGAGCTGTTTTTT. Its protein is CAWSVRASGELFF.

The V gene is TRBV28, the J gene TRBJ1-5, with D unresolved. This CDR3 is built from 14 residues. The germline CDR1 and CDR2 sequences are MDHEN and SYDVKM. The V end lost 4 bases, the J end lost 3 bases, and 10 bases lay between the germline ends. The chain's CDR3 is CASSWGQINQPQHF. For the CDR3, the DNA is TGTGCCAGCAGTTGGGGTCAGATCAATCAGCCCCAGCATTTT.